A selection of T cell receptor beta chains follows, all from one sample in a study of blood T cells in healthy people across ages. TCRdb reanalysed the 5' RACE reads using MiXCR and keeps one entry per CDR3 protein. This table holds approximately 810,000 distinct CDR3 sequences, more than 25% found once. The material sequenced was blood. Receptors originate from a woman over 75 in good health. CDR3s include the opening cysteine and the closing phenylalanine or tryptophan. A D gene is named only where the DNA matches it firmly. Some rows have no size entry. The others give once, few or many, or a class for an expanded clone.

V	size	J	D	DNA	CDR3
TRBV7-9	many	TRBJ1-2	.	TGTGCCAGCAGCTTATTTTCAGGGAACTATGGCTACACCTTC	CASSLFSGNYGYTF
TRBV27	many	TRBJ2-5	.	TGTGCCAGCAGTTTATCTTCCAGGGAAGAGACCCAGTACTTC	CASSLSSREETQYF
TRBV5-1	once	TRBJ2-7	.	TGCGCCGGCAGCTCGAACGAGCAGTACTTC	CAGSSNEQYF
TRBV13	many	TRBJ1-2	.	TGTGCCAGCAGCTTAGGGGCTCCCCAGCATGGCTACACCTTC	CASSLGAPQHGYTF
TRBV27	.	TRBJ1-1	TRBD1	TGTGCCAGCAGTCTACAGGGGGGCACTGAAACTTTCTTT	CASSLQGGTETFF
TRBV24-1	.	TRBJ2-5	TRBD1	TGTGCCACCAGTGACCTTGCCGCCGGGACAGGAGAGACCCAGTACTTC	CATSDLAAGTGETQYF
TRBV7-9	.	TRBJ1-2	TRBD1	TGTGCCAGCAGCCGGGGACAGGGGAATAATGCTAACTATGGCTACACCTTC	CASSRGQGNNANYGYTF
TRBV20-1	many	TRBJ2-1	TRBD2	TGCAGTGCTTCGCCGGGACTAGCGACCTACAATGAGCAGTTCTTC	CSASPGLATYNEQFF
TRBV5-4	.	TRBJ2-2	.	TGTGCCAGCAGCCAACCGTGGGCCGGGGAGCGGTTTTTT	CASSQPWAGERFF
TRBV7-2	.	TRBJ1-2	.	TGTGCCAGCAGCTTAGCGGGGCGCGGTACTAACTATGGCTACACCTTC	CASSLAGRGTNYGYTF
TRBV20-1	.	TRBJ1-6	TRBD1	TGCAGTGCTAGAGGCCCGACAACAGGGGTCTCCTATAATTCACCCCTCCACTTT	CSARGPTTGVSYNSPLHF
TRBV7-2	many	TRBJ1-4	.	TGTGCCAGCAGCCGAGACAGGTTTAATGAAAAACTGTTTTTT	CASSRDRFNEKLFF
TRBV7-2	.	TRBJ2-4	.	TGTGCCAGCAGCTTAGTGGCCATTCAGTACTTC	CASSLVAIQYF
TRBV11-3	few	TRBJ2-3	.	TGTGCCAGCAGCCCCGCAGGGGTAACAGGAGATACGCAGTATTTT	CASSPAGVTGDTQYF
TRBV7-9	many	TRBJ2-5	TRBD2	TGTGCCAGCAGCCACGCTAGCGGGGGCGGACGGGAGACCCAGTACTTC	CASSHASGGGRETQYF
TRBV21-1	.	TRBJ2-1	.	TGTGCCAGCAGCAAAACCGGGCGGGGGGGCGTGTGGAATGAGCAGTTCTTC	CASSKTGRGGVWNEQFF
TRBV6-2/TRBV6-3	many	TRBJ1-1	.	TGTGCCAGCAGTTCCCGGACAGTCTCAGGTACTGAAGCTTTCTTT	CASSSRTVSGTEAFF
TRBV4-2	few	TRBJ1-2	.	TGTGCCAGCAGCCAAGGACTTCAGGGATCACATGGCTACACCTTC	CASSQGLQGSHGYTF
TRBV20-1	many	TRBJ2-7	TRBD1	TGCAGTGCGACCAAGGGACAGGTCCACTCCTACGAGCAGTACTTC	CSATKGQVHSYEQYF
TRBV29-1	many	TRBJ2-3	TRBD2	TGCAGCGTTGGTAGCGGGGGGGCCATTAGCACAGATACGCAGTATTTT	CSVGSGGAISTDTQYF
TRBV18	many	TRBJ2-1	.	TGTGCCAGCTCGGCGGACAGCTACAATGAGCAGTTCTTC	CASSADSYNEQFF
TRBV7-2	.	TRBJ2-5	TRBD2	TGTGCCAGCAGCTTAGTCGGACTAGCGGGGGGCTGGGAGACCCAGTACTTC	CASSLVGLAGGWETQYF
TRBV3-1	.	TRBJ2-5	.	TGTGCCAGCAGCCAGGATCGGGACCAGACCCAGTACTTC	CASSQDRDQTQYF
TRBV12-3/TRBV12-4	few	TRBJ2-7	.	TGTGCCAGCAGACGTGAGGGGGATGCCTACGAGCAGTACTTC	CASRREGDAYEQYF
TRBV18	few	TRBJ2-3	.	TGTGCCAGCTCACCACAGTTAGCCCTCACCGATACGCAGTATTTT	CASSPQLALTDTQYF
TRBV28	few	TRBJ1-2	.	TGTGCCCTCGAGGGCGGGAACTATGGCTACACCTTC	CALEGGNYGYTF
TRBV7-2	few	TRBJ2-2	TRBD1	TGTGCCACCCACAGGGGAATCGGGGAGCTGTTTTTT	CATHRGIGELFF
TRBV18	.	TRBJ1-1	.	TGTGCCAGCTCACCAGTCAGGGAGAACACTGAAGCTTTCTTT	CASSPVRENTEAFF
TRBV7-2	few	TRBJ2-5	.	TGTGCCAGCAGCTTAGGGTTTGGGGACAATGAGCAGTACTTC	CASSLGFGDNEQYF
TRBV6-5	many	TRBJ2-3	TRBD2	TGTGCCAGCAGTTACTCGGGACTAGCGGGCAGCACAGATACGCAGTATTTT	CASSYSGLAGSTDTQYF
TRBV6-6	many	TRBJ2-1	TRBD2	TGTGCCAGCAGCACTCCCCCCTCCGGGGGGTTTTACAATGAGCAGTTCTTC	CASSTPPSGGFYNEQFF
TRBV20-1	few	TRBJ2-3	TRBD2	TGCAGTGCTAGAGATCCGGCTAGCGGGCTCGCAGATACGCAGTATTTT	CSARDPASGLADTQYF
TRBV7-2	.	TRBJ2-7	TRBD2	TGTGCCAGCAGCTTATCTACGCGGGAGGGGAACAATGAGCAGTACTTC	CASSLSTREGNNEQYF
TRBV12-3/TRBV12-4	medium-sized	TRBJ2-1	TRBD2	TGTGCCAGCAGTTTAGGCAGCGGGGGGGCTGGGCGAAATGAGCAGTTCTTC	CASSLGSGGAGRNEQFF
TRBV2	.	TRBJ1-1	TRBD1	TGTGCCAGCAGTGAATTTCGAGGGACAGAAGAAGCTTTCTTT	CASSEFRGTEEAFF
TRBV7-2	.	TRBJ2-2	TRBD1	TGTGCCAGCAGCTTACGGACAGGGTCTCTGTTTTTT	CASSLRTGSLFF
TRBV20-1	few	TRBJ1-1	.	TGCAGTGCCCTCTACAGGGACACTGAAGCTTTCTTT	CSALYRDTEAFF
TRBV5-1	.	TRBJ2-3	.	TGCGCCAGCAGCTCCCCCAGGGCAGATACGCAGTATTTT	CASSSPRADTQYF
TRBV2	many	TRBJ2-4	.	TGTGCCAGCAGTACAACCCTAGCCAAAAACATTCAGTACTTC	CASSTTLAKNIQYF
TRBV3-1	few	TRBJ1-1	.	TGTGCCAGCAGCACTCCGGGACCTAAAAATGAAGCTTTCTTT	CASSTPGPKNEAFF
TRBV3-1	many	TRBJ2-5	TRBD2	TGTGCCAGCAGCCAAGTGAGCGGGGGGTCGACAGAGACCCAGTACTTC	CASSQVSGGSTETQYF
TRBV4-3	few	TRBJ1-1	.	TGCGCCAGCAGCCAAGAGCAGGGTTCAACTGAAGCTTTCTTT	CASSQEQGSTEAFF
TRBV18	.	TRBJ1-1	TRBD1	TGTGCCAGCTCACTCTTCGACAGGGCTCGGGACACTGAAGCTTTCTTT	CASSLFDRARDTEAFF
TRBV4-1	.	TRBJ2-3	.	TGCGCCAGCAGCCAAGAACGGCAGGGCGGGTACATTCCAGATACGCAGTATTTT	CASSQERQGGYIPDTQYF
TRBV6-2/TRBV6-3	few	TRBJ1-2	.	TGTGCCAGCAGTCCCAGCTACTATAACTATGGCTACACCTTC	CASSPSYYNYGYTF
TRBV5-1	.	TRBJ1-5	.	TGCGCCAGCAGCTTCGGGCAGGGTCAGCAGCCCCAGCATTTT	CASSFGQGQQPQHF